Shown below are 10 T cell receptor beta chains from a single sample sequenced in a study of blood T cell repertoires in COVID-19 (dated by TCRdb to the early 2020s). The method was the immunoSEQ multiplex PCR assay. TCRdb holds this immuneACCESS table with in-frame rearrangements only. Some clones are missing; in checked studies, unresolved V genes explain under half, and the rest has no known cause. The sample table lists approximately 470,000 clones, roughly 87% of them with a count of one. The top ten clonotypes cover 0.7% of the sample. The sequenced material came from PBMCs or T cells enriched from blood (not recorded which). The receptors shown here come from a young woman who had recovered from COVID-19.

This sequence joins TRBV20-1 and TRBJ2-5; D is ambiguous. The CDR3 loop spans 11 amino acids. The V and J ends lost 6 bases and 4 bases respectively, with 9 bases between them. Germline V gives CDR1 DFQATT, CDR2 SNEGSKA (reference sequence). CDR3 sequence: CSASNVETQYF. The CDR3 DNA is TGCAGTGCAAGCAATGTAGAGACCCAGTACTTC.

The chain joins TRBV5-1 to TRBJ1-1, with D unresolved. V was pared by 2 bases and J by 4 bases, with 12 bases between. Germline loops: CDR1 SGHRS, CDR2 YFSETQ. There are 14 residues in the CDR3. The CDR3 loop is CASSFSGAGTEAFF. CDR3 in DNA: TGCGCCAGCAGCTTTTCTGGAGCGGGCACTGAAGCTTTCTTT.

V and J are TRBV19 and TRBJ1-6, with D possibly being TRBD1 (5 bases). CDR1 is LNHDA, CDR2 SQIVND, per germline (reference sequence). V lost 10 bases and J lost 5, with 15 bases in between. This CDR3 region has 14 residues. CDR3 region: CATSPGVDNSPLHF. The DNA of the CDR3 is TGTGCCACCTCTCCGGGGGTAGATAATTCACCCCTCCACTTT. Drawing the rest from reference TRBV19 and TRBJ1-6, the complete variable domain is DGGITQSPKYLFRKEGQNVTLSCEQNLNHDAMYWYRQDPGQGLRLIYYSQIVNDFQKGDIAEGYSVSREKKESFPLTVTSAQKNPTAFYLCATSPGVDNSPLHFGNGTRLTVT.

The CDR3 protein is CASSFGSGNTIYF. CDR3 coding DNA: TGTGCCAGCAGCTTCGGCTCTGGAAACACCATATATTTT. This chain connects TRBV11-2 to TRBJ1-3; D call uncertain. The CDR3 is made up of 13 amino acids. Germline assignment: CDR1 SGHAT and CDR2 FQNNGV. Trimming removed 3 bases from V and 0 bases from J, with 3 bases in between.

This rearrangement joins TRBV11-2 to TRBJ2-4, with TRBD1 matching over 9 bases. With 2 bases clipped from V and 4 bases from J, the junction kept 6 bases outside the gene matches. Per germline, CDR1 SGHAT and CDR2 FQNNGV. This CDR3 has 16 amino acids. CDR3 amino acids: CASSLSLTGGKNIQYF. The CDR3 DNA follows: TGTGCCAGCAGCTTATCCTTGACAGGGGGAAAAAACATTCAGTACTTC.

The CDR3 protein is CASSIQGREGAGELFF. CDR3 nucleotides: TGTGCCAGTAGTATTCAAGGAAGGGAGGGGGCCGGGGAGCTGTTTTTT. This chain links TRBV19 with TRBJ2-2; D perhaps matches TRBD2 (7 bases). The CDR3 contains 16 residues. Germline V gene data show CDR1 as LNHDA and CDR2 as SQIVND (reference sequence). The ends were cut back, 3 bases at V and 6 bases at J, with 17 bases in the middle.

The chain is built from TRBV18 and TRBJ1-2, with a possible D match to TRBD1 (5 bases). The ends were cut back, 3 bases at V and 4 bases at J, with 12 bases in the middle. The length of the CDR3 is 14 residues. Germline V gene sequence: CDR1 KGHSH, CDR2 LQKENI. CDR3 nucleotide sequence: TGTGCCAGCTCACCGTCGGGGGAGTTCTATGGCTACACCTTC. Protein sequence: CASSPSGEFYGYTF.

This rearrangement joins TRBV3-1 (or the pseudogene TRBV3-2) to TRBJ2-2; no reliable D call. V was pared by 1 base and J by 8 bases, with 11 bases between. The CDR3 is 14 amino acids. Germline CDR1 LGHDT, CDR2 YNNKEL (reference sequence). CDR3 DNA sequence: TGTGCCAGCAGCCAAGGGCAGTGGAGAGGGGAGCTGTTTTTT. Residues: CASSQGQWRGELFF.

The chain joins TRBV11-2 to TRBJ1-2; the D gene is possibly TRBD1 (6 bases). The V and J ends lost 2 bases and 4 bases respectively, with 17 bases between them. The germline CDR1 and CDR2 sequences are SGHAT and FQNNGV. The CDR3 extends over 16 amino acids. Here the CDR3 reads CASSLKPFGQIYGYTF. For the CDR3, the DNA is TGTGCCAGCAGCTTAAAACCCTTTGGACAGATCTATGGCTACACCTTC.

This rearrangement joins TRBV20-1 to TRBJ2-1; 9 bases fit TRBD2. V gave up 3 bases and J gave up 7 bases; unmatched junction bases: 13. The CDR3 runs 16 residues. Germline-derived CDR1 and CDR2 are DFQATT and SNEGSKA (reference sequence). The CDR3 protein is CSASSGGGANNNEQFF. The CDR3 bases are TGCAGTGCTAGTTCCGGCGGGGGGGCTAATAATAATGAGCAGTTCTTC.